This TCR beta chain was observed in a study of identical twins. Points from the study as a whole: Out-of-frame alpha sequences shared by twins showed excess low generation probability.

This clonotype has just a few counts. Its antigen is still unknown. TCRdb re-analysed the 5' RACE reads in MiXCR, keeping a single row per CDR3 protein. The sample yields over 600,000 distinct CDR3 sequences, 21% seen once. Trimming took 1 base from V and 6 from J; bases not matched to a gene: 9. The V gene's germline CDR1 is MNHEY and CDR2 SVGAGI. The CDR3 is 15 amino acids. Separately, the same data were catalogued under a study of T cells expressing NK-cell markers. That source reports: Of eight sequenced donors, seven were HCMV-seropositive and one HCMV-seronegative.

The sequence was obtained from a woman in her late teens or twenties in good health. Sequencing used PBMCs. The gene calls are TRBV6-5 and TRBJ2-7; TRBD2 matches at 7 bases. CDR3 bases: TGTGCCAGCAGTTACTTGGGCGGGAGCTATCTCGAGCAGTACTTC. This sequence encodes CASSYLGGSYLEQYF.